These 16 T cell receptor beta chains share one sample of origin, sequenced in a study of blood T cell repertoires in COVID-19. Sequencing used immunoSEQ multiplex PCR; TCRdb keeps in-frame clones, though not all of them. The table records around 150,000 clones, roughly nine tenths of them present only once. Sequenced sample: peripheral blood. The receptor set was obtained from a woman aged 60 to 75 with active COVID-19.

This chain links TRBV28 with TRBJ1-1; D possibly corresponds to TRBD1 (5 bases). Germline assignment: CDR1 MDHEN and CDR2 SYDVKM. This CDR3 is built from 14 residues. V lost 5 bases and J 4 bases, leaving 14 bases between the germline ends. CDR3 amino acids: CASSPGTEGTEAFF. CDR3 coding DNA: TGTGCCAGCAGTCCCGGGACGGAGGGCACTGAAGCTTTCTTT.

This chain connects TRBV10-1 to TRBJ1-1; the D is unclear. This CDR3 comprises 13 residues. The V and J ends lost 6 bases and 0 bases respectively, with 8 bases between them. From germline, CDR1 is WNHNN and CDR2 SYGVQD (reference sequence). The CDR3 region is CASRAHMNTEAFF. CDR3 sequence (DNA): TGCGCCAGCAGGGCTCATATGAACACTGAAGCTTTCTTT.

The gene calls are TRBV9 and TRBJ2-3, with D possibly being TRBD1 (5 bases). V lost 0 bases and J lost 5, with 16 bases in between. The CDR3 has 16 amino acids. The germline gives CDR1 SGDLS, CDR2 YYNGEE. CDR3 nucleotides: TGTGCCAGCAGCGTAGGTACAGGCGCGAGCGTAGATACGCAGTATTTT. This sequence encodes CASSVGTGASVDTQYF.

The chain couples TRBV4-1 to TRBJ1-1, with D tentatively TRBD1 (5 bases). The CDR3 runs to 13 residues. Trimming stripped 0 bases from V and 7 bases from J, with 9 bases between. The germline gives CDR1 MGHRA, CDR2 YSYEKL. The DNA of the CDR3 is TGCGCCAGCAGCCAAGATTGGAGGGGTGAAGCTTTCTTT. Its translation is CASSQDWRGEAFF.

The rearrangement joins TRBV21-1 to TRBJ2-5; the table calls TRBD1, which could not be checked here. TRBV21-1 is a recognized pseudogene. This CDR3 region has 14 residues. The CDR3 protein is CASSARQVLQTQYF. The CDR3, as DNA: TGTGCCAGCAGCGCCCGACAGGTATTGCAGACCCAGTACTTC.

This clone was detected only once. J is TRBJ2-7 and V is TRBV7-2; 9 bases line up with TRBD2. The CDR3 has 15 residues. Looked up from germline, CDR1 is SGHTA and CDR2 is FQGNSA. After removal of 5 bases from V and 8 bases from J, the junction contained 13 bases not matched to a gene. The CDR3 DNA is TGTGCCAGCAGCCAGACCCCGGGACTAGCTCCGAAGCAGTACTTC. Residues: CASSQTPGLAPKQYF.

The chain combines TRBV29-1 with TRBJ2-5; TRBD2 might be the D (6 bases). V was cut by 8 bases and J by 3 bases, with 13 bases left in between. Looked up from germline, CDR1 is SQVTM and CDR2 is ANQGSEA. This CDR3 comprises 12 residues. The CDR3 sequence: CSISGGEETQYF. The CDR3 nucleotides are TGCAGCATCTCCGGGGGAGAAGAGACCCAGTACTTC.

This chain links TRBV28 with TRBJ2-5, with TRBD1 as a possible D gene (6 bases). CDR3 length: 14 amino acids. The ends were cut back, 6 bases at V and 4 bases at J, with 15 bases in the middle. The V gene's germline CDR1 is MDHEN and CDR2 SYDVKM. The CDR3 loop is CASRLQGPTETQYF. The CDR3 DNA sequence: TGTGCCAGCAGGCTACAGGGACCGACAGAGACCCAGTACTTC.

A few counts support this clone. The chain recombines TRBV28 with TRBJ1-1, with 7 positions matching TRBD1. The CDR3 covers 15 residues. With V trimmed by 10 bases and J by 6 bases, 17 bases remained unmatched. Per germline, CDR1 MDHEN and CDR2 SYDVKM. This CDR3 is CAISRQGAPKAEAFF. DNA of the CDR3: TGTGCCATCTCTCGACAGGGCGCGCCGAAGGCTGAAGCTTTCTTT.

The V and J genes are TRBV9 and TRBJ2-3; 7 bases line up with TRBD2. Germline trimming cut 3 bases from V and 4 bases from J; bases unmatched to any gene: 8. The CDR3 spans 15 residues. The germline V gene encodes CDR1 SGDLS and CDR2 YYNGEE. The CDR3 reads CASSGSGTPADTQYF. CDR3 nucleotides: TGTGCCAGCAGCGGAAGCGGGACCCCCGCAGATACGCAGTATTTT.

This clone was seen a few times. The CDR3 DNA reads as TGCGCCAGCAGCTTGGGAGCCCCACAGGAAAAACTGTTTTTT. It is translated as CASSLGAPQEKLFF. This sequence joins TRBV5-1 and TRBJ1-4; no reliable D call. The CDR3 contains 14 residues. With 0 bases removed from V and 8 bases from J, the gap between germline ends came to 11 bases. In germline, CDR1 is SGHRS, CDR2 YFSETQ.

The chain carries TRBV7-2 and TRBJ2-5; D gene unclear. The CDR3 is 14 residues long. The germline V and J ends were trimmed by 5 bases and 0 bases, with 10 bases remaining between them. Germline V gives CDR1 SGHTA, CDR2 FQGNSA. CDR3 coding DNA: TGTGCCAGCAGCCCCCCGTTCCACCAAGAGACCCAGTACTTC. Translation gives CASSPPFHQETQYF. The full variable domain, rest sourced from reference TRBV7-2 and TRBJ2-5, is GAGVSQSPSNKVTEKGKDVELRCDPISGHTALYWYRQSLGQGLEFLIYFQGNSAPDKSGLPSDRFSAERTGGSVSTLTIQRTQQEDSAVYLCASSPPFHQETQYFGPGTRLLVL.

This clone was found once. The CDR3 nucleotides are TGTGCCAGCAGTTTACCCGGGACAGGGGGTGCAAGGGGACTGTTTTTT. It specifies CASSLPGTGGARGLFF. V is TRBV28 and J is TRBJ1-4, with 11 nucleotides matching TRBD1. The V gene end was trimmed by 2 bases and the J gene end by 13 bases; junction bases not matched to a gene: 12. In germline, CDR1 is MDHEN, CDR2 SYDVKM. The CDR3 is 16 residues long.

V is TRBV11-3 and J is TRBJ2-2; TRBD1 matches 7 bases. The CDR3 sequence is 14 residues long. Germline V gene data show CDR1 as SGHNT and CDR2 as YENEEA. With 1 base clipped from V and 6 bases from J, the junction kept 2 bases outside the gene matches. The CDR3 region is CASSLVRGPGELFF. In DNA form, the CDR3 reads TGTGCCAGCAGCTTAGTGAGGGGGCCCGGGGAGCTGTTTTTT.

The CDR3 reads CATNTRGGEETQYF. The CDR3 nucleotides are TGTGCTACGAATACGCGGGGAGGCGAAGAGACCCAGTACTTC. V gene TRBV19 combines with J gene TRBJ2-5; possibly TRBD2 for D (6 bases). The CDR3 totals 14 residues. Germline V gene sequence: CDR1 LNHDA, CDR2 SQIVND (reference sequence).

The chain uses TRBV5-6 and TRBJ2-5, with 14 positions matching TRBD2. Trimming cost V 3 bases and J 5 bases; bases outside gene matches: 6. This CDR3 has 16 amino acids. Looked up from germline, CDR1 is SGHDT and CDR2 is YYEEEE. The DNA for the CDR3 is TGTGCCAGCAGCTGGGGACTAGCGGGAGTGGGGGAGACCCAGTACTTC. Encoded protein: CASSWGLAGVGETQYF.